This T cell receptor beta chain was recorded in a study of monozygotic twins with cystic fibrosis. Here immunoSEQ multiplex PCR was the method, and the copy in TCRdb shows in-frame clones only, minus some. Of fewer than 30,000 clones detected, approximately 80% appear once; the ten largest clones hold 0.8% to 1%. The CDR3 length is 16 residues. Germline V gene lookup returns CDR1 MNHEY and CDR2 SVGAGI. V was shortened by 0 bases and J by 6 bases, with 14 bases between the two germline ends. This sequence joins TRBV6-5 and TRBJ2-2; no clear D. This TCR was recovered from a girl aged 2 to 10 with cystic fibrosis. Specimen: blood. CDR3 sequence (DNA): TGTGCCAGCAGTTACTCCATCCCCTCCCTATCCGGGGAGCTGTTTTTT. Translation: CASSYSIPSLSGELFF.